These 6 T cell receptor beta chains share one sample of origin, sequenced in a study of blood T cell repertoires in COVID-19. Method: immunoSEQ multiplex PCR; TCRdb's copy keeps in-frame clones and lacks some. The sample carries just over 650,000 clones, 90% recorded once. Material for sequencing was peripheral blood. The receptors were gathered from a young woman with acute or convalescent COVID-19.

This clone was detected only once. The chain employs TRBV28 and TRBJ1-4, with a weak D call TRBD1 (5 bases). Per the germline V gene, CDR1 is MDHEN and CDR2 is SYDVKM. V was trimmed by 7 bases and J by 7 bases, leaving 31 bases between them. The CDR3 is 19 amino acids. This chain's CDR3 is CASTPLGGARSLLGEKLFF. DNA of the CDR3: TGTGCCAGCACCCCCCTAGGAGGGGCGCGGAGTTTGCTAGGTGAAAAACTGTTTTTT.

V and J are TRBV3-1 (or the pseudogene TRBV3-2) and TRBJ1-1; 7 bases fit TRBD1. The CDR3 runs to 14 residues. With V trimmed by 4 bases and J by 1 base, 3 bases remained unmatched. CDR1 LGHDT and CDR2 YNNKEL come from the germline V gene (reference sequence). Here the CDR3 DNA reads TGTGCCAGCAGCCGAAACAGGGGGAACACTGAAGCTTTCTTT. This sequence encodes CASSRNRGNTEAFF.

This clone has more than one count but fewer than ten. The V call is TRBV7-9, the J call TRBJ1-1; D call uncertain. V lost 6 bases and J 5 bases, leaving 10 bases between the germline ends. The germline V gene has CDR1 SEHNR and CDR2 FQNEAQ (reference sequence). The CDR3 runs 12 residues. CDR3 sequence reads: CASSPGLTEAFF. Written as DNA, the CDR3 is TGTGCCAGCAGTCCTGGACTTACTGAAGCTTTCTTT.

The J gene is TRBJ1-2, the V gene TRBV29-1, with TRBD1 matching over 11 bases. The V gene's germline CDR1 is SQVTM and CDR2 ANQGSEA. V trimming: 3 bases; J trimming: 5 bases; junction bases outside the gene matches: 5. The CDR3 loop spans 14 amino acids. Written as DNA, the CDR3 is TGCAGCGTTGAGGGACAGGGGGACACTTATGGCTACACCTTC. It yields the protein CSVEGQGDTYGYTF. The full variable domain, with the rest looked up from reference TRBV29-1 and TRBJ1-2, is SAVISQKPSRDICQRGTSLTIQCQVDSQVTMMFWYRQQPGQSLTLIATANQGSEATYESGFVIDKFPISRPNLTFSTLTVSNMSPEDSSIYLCSVEGQGDTYGYTFGSGTRLTVV.

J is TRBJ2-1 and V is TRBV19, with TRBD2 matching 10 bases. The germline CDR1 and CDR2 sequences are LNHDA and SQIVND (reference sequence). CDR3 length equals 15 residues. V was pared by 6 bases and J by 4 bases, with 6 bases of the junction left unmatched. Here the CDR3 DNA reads TGTGCCAGTAGGGGGGGACTAGCGAGATACAATGAGCAGTTCTTC. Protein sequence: CASRGGLARYNEQFF.

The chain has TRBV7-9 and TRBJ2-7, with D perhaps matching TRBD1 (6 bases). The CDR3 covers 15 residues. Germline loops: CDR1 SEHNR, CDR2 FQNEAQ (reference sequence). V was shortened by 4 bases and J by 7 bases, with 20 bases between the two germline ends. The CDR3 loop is CASSSRAGQPDEQYF. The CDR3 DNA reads TGTGCCAGCAGCTCAAGGGCAGGACAGCCGGATGAGCAGTACTTC.